This entry is about one TCR beta chain. The antigen remains undetermined. These data originate in a study of STAT5B mutations in CD4+ large granular lymphocyte leukemia. General study points: Main leukemic clonotypes were patient-specific, but more than 20% appeared at low frequency elsewhere.

The CDR3 is made up of 15 amino acids. With 2 bases removed from V and 8 bases from J, the gap between germline ends came to 18 bases. The germline CDR1 and CDR2 sequences are MNHNS and SASEGT. Clones were sequenced by immunoSEQ multiplex PCR, and TCRdb holds only the in-frame ones, with some missing. The sample shows some 32,000 clones, around 70% of them seen only once. This clonotype was obtained from a human donor in good health. The V call is TRBV6-1, the J call TRBJ1-2; D is unclear. The sample consisted of CD4+ T cells from blood buffy coats. This CDR3 is CASSEPRHGDPGYTF. The CDR3, as DNA: TGTGCCAGCAGTGAACCACGACACGGGGATCCGGGCTACACCTTC.